Each of the 11 T cell receptor beta chains below was sequenced from the same sample in a study of shared clonotypes between healthy human individuals. The method was immunoSEQ multiplex PCR; TCRdb's version includes in-frame clones alone and lacks a portion of them. The repertoire has under 600,000 clones, less than 98% of them found once; the top ten carry approximately 0.057%. Sequencing used naive CD4+ T cells sorted from blood. The subset is: CD45RA+ positively selected. The receptors here all came from a woman aged 25 to 45 in good health.

This CDR3 is CASSQVPSSQQYF. The DNA of the CDR3 is TGTGCCAGCAGCCAAGTCCCTTCCTCCCAGCAGTACTTC. The V and J genes are TRBV14 and TRBJ2-7; unclear D gene. The V and J ends lost 1 base and 8 bases respectively, with 12 bases between them. The CDR3 runs 13 residues. Germline V gene sequence: CDR1 SGHDN, CDR2 FVKESK.

The chain links TRBV6-5 to TRBJ2-5; 7 bases align to TRBD1. V was pared by 0 bases and J by 3 bases, with 4 bases of the junction left unmatched. The CDR3 is 15 amino acids. Germline CDR1 reads MNHEY; CDR2 reads SVGAGI. The CDR3 region is CASSYSGTAKETQYF. The CDR3 bases are TGTGCCAGCAGTTACTCAGGGACAGCTAAAGAGACCCAGTACTTC.

This sequence joins TRBV5-8 and TRBJ2-7; TRBD1 is a possible D gene (6 bases). Trimming pared 4 bases from V and 0 bases from J, leaving 11 bases between. This CDR3 has 14 residues. CDR1 and CDR2 (germline): SGHTS, YDEGEE. DNA for the CDR3: TGTGCCAGCAGCCTAGGGACAAGCTCCTACGAGCAGTACTTC. This gives the protein CASSLGTSSYEQYF.

The V and J genes are TRBV6-1 and TRBJ2-7; TRBD1 is a possible D gene (6 bases). The CDR3 consists of 13 residues. Trimming removed 2 bases at V and 11 bases at J, with 16 bases between. CDR1 and CDR2 from the germline V gene are MNHNS and SASEGT. The CDR3 spells CASSEHRQVQEYF. CDR3 coding DNA: TGTGCCAGCAGTGAACACAGACAGGTACAGGAGTACTTC.

This clone was seen a single time. The chain links TRBV7-2 to TRBJ2-7; perhaps TRBD2 as D (6 bases). In germline, CDR1 is SGHTA, CDR2 FQGNSA. V lost 5 bases, J lost 0 bases, and 11 bases lay in between. CDR3 length equals 14 residues. CDR3 in amino acids: CASSMDGSSYEQYF. CDR3 nucleotides: TGTGCCAGCAGCATGGACGGGAGCTCCTACGAGCAGTACTTC.

V and J are TRBV18 and TRBJ2-2; TRBD2 aligns across 14 bases. The V gene end was trimmed by 3 bases and the J gene end by 5 bases; junction bases not matched to a gene: 8. Per germline, CDR1 KGHSH and CDR2 LQKENI. The CDR3 covers 18 residues. CDR3: CASSPTGTSGSYTGELFF. The DNA for the CDR3 is TGTGCCAGCTCACCGACCGGGACTAGCGGGAGTTATACCGGGGAGCTGTTTTTT.

The chain combines TRBV5-4 with TRBJ2-2; 7 nucleotides match TRBD1. V gave up 9 bases and J gave up 7 bases; unmatched junction bases: 9. Germline CDR1 SGHNT, CDR2 YYREEE (reference sequence). The CDR3 spans 13 residues. CDR3 DNA sequence: TGTGCCACCGAGACAGGGTTGGGCGGGGAGCTGTTTTTT. It translates to CATETGLGGELFF.

Turning to this clone: Other nucleotide sequences from this sample produce the same CDR3. The rearrangement joins TRBV29-1 to TRBJ2-7; 7 bases fit TRBD1. The CDR3 spans 12 residues. The germline CDR1 and CDR2 sequences are SQVTM and ANQGSEA. The J segment lost 0 bases and the V segment lost 4 bases, leaving 0 bases of the junction unmatched. The CDR3 region is CSVGTGSYEQYF. For the CDR3, the DNA is TGCAGCGTTGGGACAGGCTCCTACGAGCAGTACTTC.

This chain uses TRBV11-2 with TRBJ2-1; TRBD2 might be the D (6 bases). The CDR3 has 16 residues. Per the germline V gene, CDR1 is SGHAT and CDR2 is FQNNGV. V lost 3 bases and J lost 1, with 13 bases in between. In DNA, the CDR3 is TGTGCCAGCAGCTTCAACTTCGGGAGTTCCTACAATGAGCAGTTCTTC. Translated, it gives CASSFNFGSSYNEQFF.

The chain recombines TRBV18 with TRBJ2-7; tentative D call: TRBD1 (6 bases). Between the trimmed V and J ends, which lost 2 bases and 5 bases, there was a span of 13 bases. This CDR3 has 14 amino acids. Germline lookup yields CDR1 KGHSH and CDR2 LQKENI. The CDR3 nucleotides are TGTGCCAGCTCACCAAGTCGGCAGGGGCACGAGCAGTACTTC. This gives the protein CASSPSRQGHEQYF.

This sequence joins TRBV19 and TRBJ2-7; 8 positions agree with TRBD1. J gave up 5 bases and V 6 bases, and 6 bases lay outside the gene matches. The CDR3 length is 13 residues. CDR1 is LNHDA, CDR2 SQIVND, per germline (reference sequence). CDR3 sequence (DNA): TGTGCCAGTAGGACAGGGGAGGAGGACGAGCAGTACTTC. Translation gives CASRTGEEDEQYF.